This T cell receptor (beta chain) was recorded in a study of blood T cells in healthy people across ages (dated by TCRdb to between 2015 and 2017). Regarding the study in general: In model experiments, template switching captured about one uniquely barcoded TCR beta cDNA molecule for every two T cells. Using deep sequencing normalized with unique cDNA molecular identifiers, the study measured how TCR beta repertoire diversity changes with age. The donors were divided into four age groups: young (average about 15 years), middle-aged (around 41), aged (approximately 62) and long-lived (82). To avoid experimental bias, donors of different ages were distributed randomly across sequencing lanes. The study analyzed two additional independent replicas of 1 million unique cDNA reads from the same blood draw for two donors, one aged 18 to 30 and one aged 80 or older. Broad study findings and their caveats: Because donor CMV infection status was unknown, age-related changes in expanded clonotypes were potentially confounded. Compared with the aged group, the long-lived group had more naive CD4+ T cells, fewer expanded clones and increased TCR diversity, suggesting age selection. Conclusive comparison of naive and antigen-experienced compartments was prevented by the profiling of bulk unsorted PBMCs. As age increased, observed TCR beta diversity per million T cells dropped in a roughly linear way, and a significant reduction was already evident by age about 40. The percentage of naive T cells measured by flow cytometry correlated strongly with observed TCR beta diversity. Estimates of total diversity from one million sequenced T cells were regarded as lower bounds and underestimates.

The CDR3 covers 14 residues, taking in both the cysteine and the phenylalanine. Only the CDR3 portion is preserved as DNA: 42 bases, with reading frame beginning at the first base. Trimming removed 6 bases from V and 2 bases from J; the gene matches leave 4 bases unexplained. The germline V gene supplies CDR1 MGHRA and CDR2 YSYEKL. The roughly 38 donors, aged about 6 to 100 years, were systemically healthy Caucasian individuals from Russia. Each donor gave approximately 9.4 milliliters of peripheral blood, drawn into EDTA-treated Vacutainer tubes. Ficoll-Paque density-gradient centrifugation was used to isolate PBMCs, with at least 7 million per sample. Trizol reagent was used to extract total RNA from PBMCs, with at least 5.5 micrograms per sample. For every donor, flow cytometry on a PBMC aliquot measured the percentage of naive CD45RAhigh/CD27high T cells. With respect to this clonotype: Its antigen is unknown. The input lacks base qualities; no much larger clone sits a single base away.

Library construction relied on 5' RACE. TCRdb names Illumina HiSeq 2500 as the instrument used. A second PCR of about 6 to 11 cycles was run with a J-beta primer mix and a sample-barcoded 5' primer. A template-switch 5' adaptor carrying 12 random nucleotides introduced a unique molecular identifier onto each TCR beta cDNA molecule. Each sample yielded at least 3 million CDR3-containing paired-end reads. First-strand cDNA was synthesized from all RNA with the Mint cDNA synthesis kit, primed by a TRBC-specific oligonucleotide. Following uracil-DNA glycosylase treatment, all cDNA underwent a first 18-cycle PCR with the universal primers M1SS and BC2_uni_R. The published analysis was carried out like this. For normalization, 1 million high-quality reads, each with a distinct molecular identifier, were randomly selected from each sample. Reads sharing molecular identifiers were discarded rather than binned into consensus sequences. MiTCR, run with a Q25 quality threshold and the strictest error-elimination algorithm, handled CDR3 identification, clonotype clustering and error correction. A nonparametric unseen species model with Euler transformation was used to estimate a lower bound on total TCR beta diversity. TCRdb reanalyzed the raw reads on its own, using fastp at Q25 for trimming and MiXCR for clone calling, and kept in-frame beta chains. A single entry per CDR3 protein holds the most common genes and DNA from its merged rows. The V and J calls and clone size are TCRdb's, not the authors'. The sample table contains around 1.5 million distinct CDR3 sequences; only one count was recorded for 55% to 75% of them. Jointly, the top ten make up under 8.5% of the sample.

The TCR was taken from a young man in good health. The sequence is built from TRBV4-1 and TRBJ2-1; a stretch of 7 junction bases matches TRBD1. The sequencing sample was made of blood. Here is the DNA: TGCGCCAGCAGGAGGGGGCTGACCTACAATGAGCAGTTCTTC. It translates to CASRRGLTYNEQFF.